The clone carrying this T cell receptor (beta chain) was observed a single time. Under the authors' procedure: Cell counts per sample came from amplifying reference gene primers. Some clones are missing from TCRdb's copy, which holds only in-frame ones; the method was immunoSEQ multiplex PCR. That table furnishes V, J and clone size, whereas the DNA furnished D and trimming. The sample has 300,000 or so clones, 75% to 90% seen once. This entry comes from a study of blood T cell repertoires in COVID-19. Whole-study context: The United States, Italy and Spain supplied acute and convalescent COVID-19 samples. The cDNA or gDNA used as material had been derived from T cells, B-cell-depleted T cells, or PBMCs.

CDR3 length equals 16 residues. V dropped 3 bases and J dropped 4 bases, with 16 bases sitting between them. Germline V CDR1 and CDR2: SNHLY, FYNNEI. The TCR sequence derives from a woman in her 40s with acute or convalescent COVID-19. The sample was peripheral blood. V is TRBV2 and J is TRBJ1-3; weak D call: TRBD1 (5 bases). CDR3 loop: CASSDKGWGTGNTIYF. Here the CDR3 DNA reads TGTGCCAGCAGTGATAAGGGATGGGGCACCGGAAACACCATATATTTT.